Each of the 28 T cell receptor beta chains below was sequenced from the same sample in a study of shared clonotypes between healthy human individuals (TCRdb year 2020). Library preparation used the immunoSEQ multiplex PCR assay. TCRdb carries this immuneACCESS record with in-frame sequences only. Its versions omit some clonotypes, under half of them owing to an unresolved V gene in the studies checked, with the rest unexplained. The sample table records fewer than 3 million clones; around 93% of these occur just once. 0.3% to 0.4% of the sample is in the top ten clones. Sequenced material: naive CD4+ T cells from PBMCs. The intended sense of this specimen's cell subset or site label: CD45RA+ positively selected. The receptors were sampled from a man between 18 and 35 years old in good health. Some clones in this sample may be carry-over from other donors' samples.

The chain carries TRBV7-3 and TRBJ2-1; 12 bases are a match to TRBD2. This CDR3 is built from 16 residues. Germline CDR1 and CDR2: SGHTA and FQGTGA. J lost 6 bases, V lost 5 bases, and 8 bases had no gene match. The CDR3, as DNA: TGTGCCAGCAGCCCGAGGACTAGCGGGACTCGCAATGAGCAGTTCTTC. Protein sequence: CASSPRTSGTRNEQFF.

The chain carries TRBV6-5 and TRBJ1-6; TRBD1 is a possible D gene (6 bases). Germline V gene lookup returns CDR1 MNHEY and CDR2 SVGAGI. V gave up 5 bases and J gave up 10 bases, with 12 bases separating them. CDR3 size: 13 residues. In DNA form, the CDR3 reads TGTGCCAGCAGTACAAACAGGGACTCACCCCTCCACTTT. Protein sequence: CASSTNRDSPLHF.

The V and J genes are TRBV7-2 and TRBJ2-3, with D hard to call. The CDR3 extends over 14 amino acids. V was cut by 5 bases and J by 2 bases, with 11 bases left in between. Germline assignment: CDR1 SGHTA and CDR2 FQGNSA. The CDR3 reads CASSRPYLTDTQYF. Written as DNA, the CDR3 is TGTGCCAGCAGCCGCCCTTATCTCACAGATACGCAGTATTTT.

CDR3 in amino acids: CASSFSLTSTDTQYF. DNA of the CDR3: TGCGCCAGCAGCTTTAGCCTTACTAGCACAGATACGCAGTATTTT. The genes are TRBV5-1 and TRBJ2-3; D call uncertain. The CDR3 covers 15 residues. The germline V gene encodes CDR1 SGHRS and CDR2 YFSETQ. Trimming took 2 bases from V and 0 from J, leaving 10 bases between them.

This rearrangement joins TRBV7-2 to TRBJ2-7; no definite D call. Germline assignment: CDR1 SGHTA and CDR2 FQGNSA. The CDR3 is made up of 15 amino acids. V was shortened by 3 bases and J by 2 bases, with 14 bases between the two germline ends. In nucleotides, the CDR3 is TGTGCCAGCAGCTTTACCCCCGGCGGACCCTACGAGCAGTACTTC. This gives the protein CASSFTPGGPYEQYF. Variable domain in full (rest from reference TRBV7-2 and TRBJ2-7): GAGVSQSPSNKVTEKGKDVELRCDPISGHTALYWYRQSLGQGLEFLIYFQGNSAPDKSGLPSDRFSAERTGGSVSTLTIQRTQQEDSAVYLCASSFTPGGPYEQYFGPGTRLTVT.

This chain links TRBV7-9 with TRBJ2-7; 16 nucleotides line up with TRBD2. J gave up 2 bases and V 4 bases, and 11 bases lay outside the gene matches. The germline V gene has CDR1 SEHNR and CDR2 FQNEAQ (reference sequence). The CDR3 spans 19 residues. The CDR3 reads CASSSGPGTSGRGTYEQYF. DNA for the CDR3: TGTGCCAGCAGCTCCGGTCCCGGGACTAGCGGGAGGGGGACCTACGAGCAGTACTTC.

The chain links TRBV5-1 to TRBJ2-1, with TRBD2 identical over 9 bases. The germline CDR1 and CDR2 sequences are SGHRS and YFSETQ. J gave up 8 bases and V 7 bases, and 13 bases lay outside the gene matches. The CDR3 extends over 15 amino acids. The CDR3 DNA reads as TGCGCCAGCTGGGCCATAGCGGGAGTTCTCGATGAGCAGTTCTTC. Translated: CASWAIAGVLDEQFF.

This rearrangement joins TRBV2 to TRBJ2-7, with 12 nucleotides matching TRBD2. This CDR3 region has 15 residues. V lost 2 bases to trimming and J lost 9 bases; unmatched junction nucleotides: 8. CDR1 is SNHLY, CDR2 FYNNEI, per germline. In DNA form, the CDR3 reads TGTGCCAGCAGTGAATTCGGGACTAGCGGGCCCGTGCAGTACTTC. It translates to CASSEFGTSGPVQYF.

This clone was observed a single time. J is TRBJ2-4 and V is TRBV4-1; 12 positions agree with TRBD2. Germline V CDR1 and CDR2: MGHRA, YSYEKL. The CDR3 has 16 amino acids. J lost 6 bases, V lost 2 bases, and 5 bases had no gene match. CDR3 DNA: TGCGCCAGCAGCCAACCGACTAGCGGGAGTAGAAACATTCAGTACTTC. Protein product: CASSQPTSGSRNIQYF.

This chain connects TRBV6-5 to TRBJ1-3, with 7 positions matching TRBD1. The CDR3 is made up of 13 amino acids. With 8 bases clipped from V and 0 bases from J, the junction kept 1 base outside the gene matches. The germline CDR1 and CDR2 sequences are MNHEY and SVGAGI. The CDR3 protein is CASRDSSGNTIYF. As DNA, the CDR3 is TGTGCCAGCCGGGACAGCTCTGGAAACACCATATATTTT.

The chain has TRBV10-1 and TRBJ1-2; D perhaps matches TRBD1 (5 bases). CDR3 length: 15 residues. Trimming pared 4 bases from V and 5 bases from J, leaving 17 bases between. CDR1 WNHNN and CDR2 SYGVQD come from the germline V gene (reference sequence). The CDR3 bases are TGCGCCAGCAGTGCAAACCGGGACGGAGGGTATGGCTACACCTTC. Translating gives CASSANRDGGYGYTF.

This rearrangement joins TRBV5-1 to TRBJ2-3; tentatively, D is TRBD1 or TRBD2 (5 bases each). The CDR3 runs to 15 residues. Between the trimmed V and J ends, which lost 4 bases and 2 bases, there was a span of 14 bases. Germline V gives CDR1 SGHRS, CDR2 YFSETQ. Here the CDR3 reads CASSHPGTDTDTQYF. The CDR3 DNA reads as TGCGCCAGCAGCCATCCCGGGACGGACACAGATACGCAGTATTTT.

This chain links TRBV6-5 with TRBJ1-3; 7 bases align to TRBD1. Looked up from germline, CDR1 is MNHEY and CDR2 is SVGAGI. This CDR3 is built from 15 residues. The trim removed 6 bases at V and 0 bases at J, leaving 5 bases unmatched. The CDR3, as DNA: TGTGCCAGCAGGACAGGGCTCTTCTCTGGAAACACCATATATTTT. Its translation is CASRTGLFSGNTIYF.

About this clone: A junction end diverges from the germline sequence, so it may reflect a read error. The chain employs TRBV11-2 and TRBJ2-7; 7 bases match TRBD1. Germline values: CDR1 SGHAT, CDR2 FQNNGV. The CDR3 contains 14 residues. The DNA of the CDR3 is TGTGCCAGCAGCTCGGGACAGTTCTCCTACGAGCAGCACTTC. This encodes CASSSGQFSYEQHF.

This chain links TRBV19 with TRBJ1-1; D gene uncertain. CDR3 size: 14 residues. Trimming cost V 6 bases and J 4 bases, with 15 bases left between them. Germline V lookup: CDR1 LNHDA, CDR2 SQIVND (reference sequence). In nucleotides, the CDR3 is TGTGCCAGTAGAGTGGGAGTGATCGGCACTGAAGCTTTCTTT. Amino acid sequence: CASRVGVIGTEAFF.

The rearrangement uses TRBV11-2 and TRBJ2-4; TRBD1 aligns across 9 bases. The CDR3 length is 15 residues. With V trimmed by 1 base and J by 9 bases, 7 bases remained unmatched. Germline V lookup: CDR1 SGHAT, CDR2 FQNNGV. The DNA for the CDR3 is TGTGCCAGCAGCTTAGGGACAGGGGTTTTTAGCATTCAGTACTTC. Protein sequence: CASSLGTGVFSIQYF.

V gene TRBV27 combines with J gene TRBJ2-7, with D hard to call. The CDR3 spans 15 residues. Germline assignment: CDR1 MNHEY and CDR2 SMNVEV (reference sequence). The ends were cut back, 3 bases at V and 3 bases at J, with 15 bases in the middle. This CDR3 is CASSFRADLGYEQYF. In DNA form, the CDR3 reads TGTGCCAGCAGTTTTAGGGCAGACCTAGGCTACGAGCAGTACTTC.

This chain uses TRBV10-3 with TRBJ2-1; D perhaps matches TRBD1 (6 bases). Germline V gene lookup returns CDR1 ENHRY and CDR2 SYGVKD. V lost 6 bases and J 5 bases, leaving 8 bases between the germline ends. CDR3 length: 12 amino acids. In nucleotides, the CDR3 is TGTGCCATCAGGGACAGACACAATGAGCAGTTCTTC. It specifies CAIRDRHNEQFF.

This chain uses TRBV5-1 with TRBJ1-1; D gene uncertain. Germline CDR1 reads SGHRS; CDR2 reads YFSETQ. CDR3 length equals 15 residues. V was shortened by 1 base and J by 0 bases, with 10 bases between the two germline ends. The CDR3 nucleotides read TGCGCCAGCAGCTTGTCCCCGTCGGTGAACACTGAAGCTTTCTTT. Translated: CASSLSPSVNTEAFF.

About this clone: Other nucleotide sequences from this sample produce the same CDR3. This chain connects TRBV5-1 to TRBJ1-3; 8 bases agree with TRBD1. The CDR3 loop spans 15 amino acids. CDR1 is SGHRS, CDR2 YFSETQ, per germline. Unmatched junction bases numbered 5, after V lost 4 bases and J lost 2 bases. The CDR3 protein is CASSRGQGAGNTIYF. DNA for the CDR3: TGCGCCAGCAGCCGAGGACAGGGCGCTGGAAACACCATATATTTT.

The CDR3 sequence: CASSTLAGHEQYF. CDR3 sequence (DNA): TGTGCCAGTAGTACCCTCGCTGGGCACGAGCAGTACTTC. The chain is built from TRBV19 and TRBJ2-7; D unclear. The length of the CDR3 is 13 residues. The V gene lost 4 bases and the J gene lost 5 bases, with 12 bases spanning the gap. In germline, CDR1 is LNHDA, CDR2 SQIVND (reference sequence).

The chain recombines TRBV27 with TRBJ1-2; D is uncertain. This CDR3 is built from 13 residues. Germline V lookup: CDR1 MNHEY, CDR2 SMNVEV (reference sequence). V lost 5 bases and J lost 8, with 15 bases in between. This CDR3 reads CASSPRVREGYTF. The CDR3 region has the DNA TGTGCCAGCAGTCCCCGGGTAAGAGAGGGCTACACCTTC.

About this clone itself: This same CDR3 is encoded by further DNA sequences in the sample. The chain uses TRBV11-2 and TRBJ1-2; weak D call: TRBD1 (6 bases). Trimming removed 5 bases at V and 4 bases at J, with 11 bases between. Germline-derived CDR1 and CDR2 are SGHAT and FQNNGV. The CDR3 is 13 amino acids. This CDR3 is CASSPGQSYGYTF. The CDR3, as DNA: TGTGCCAGCAGCCCAGGACAGTCCTATGGCTACACCTTC.

Notes on this clone: The same CDR3 can be traced to other DNA sequences in this sample. The gene calls are TRBV7-6 and TRBJ2-1, with D perhaps TRBD1 (6 bases). V shed 2 bases and J shed 1 base, with 9 bases lying between them. CDR3 length: 15 amino acids. The germline V gene has CDR1 SGHVS and CDR2 FNYEAQ. The CDR3 coding sequence is TGTGCCAGCAGCTTAACAGGGAGTTCCTACAATGAGCAGTTCTTC. Its protein product is CASSLTGSSYNEQFF.

V is TRBV27 and J is TRBJ2-1; 7 bases line up with TRBD2. This CDR3 contains 16 residues. V gave up 7 bases and J gave up 3 bases; unmatched junction bases: 12. Germline V gene data show CDR1 as MNHEY and CDR2 as SMNVEV (reference sequence). The CDR3 region has the DNA TGTGCCAGCATTGGTAGACTAGCCCAACACTACAATGAGCAGTTCTTC. The encoded protein is CASIGRLAQHYNEQFF.

A remark on this clone: This specimen includes other DNA sequences encoding the same CDR3. The V gene is TRBV5-1, the J gene TRBJ1-3, with no clear D. The CDR3 loop spans 16 amino acids. Looked up from germline, CDR1 is SGHRS and CDR2 is YFSETQ. Between the trimmed V and J ends, which lost 0 bases and 0 bases, there was a span of 10 bases. The DNA of the CDR3 is TGCGCCAGCAGCTTGGGCGCAGGAAACTCTGGAAACACCATATATTTT. Its protein is CASSLGAGNSGNTIYF.

The V and J genes are TRBV9 and TRBJ2-1, with 7 positions matching TRBD2. Per the germline V gene, CDR1 is SGDLS and CDR2 is YYNGEE. CDR3 length: 13 amino acids. Unmatched junction bases numbered 6, after V lost 8 bases and J lost 4 bases. The CDR3 is CASSKAGYNEQFF. In DNA form, the CDR3 reads TGTGCCAGTTCTAAAGCGGGATACAATGAGCAGTTCTTC.

The rearrangement uses TRBV5-1 and TRBJ1-2; D perhaps matches TRBD1 (5 bases). The CDR3 length is 14 residues. V shed 6 bases and J shed 0 bases, with 12 bases lying between them. CDR1 and CDR2 from the germline V gene are SGHRS and YFSETQ. The CDR3 protein is CASNPGPTNYGYTF. DNA for the CDR3: TGCGCCAGCAACCCGGGACCCACTAACTATGGCTACACCTTC.